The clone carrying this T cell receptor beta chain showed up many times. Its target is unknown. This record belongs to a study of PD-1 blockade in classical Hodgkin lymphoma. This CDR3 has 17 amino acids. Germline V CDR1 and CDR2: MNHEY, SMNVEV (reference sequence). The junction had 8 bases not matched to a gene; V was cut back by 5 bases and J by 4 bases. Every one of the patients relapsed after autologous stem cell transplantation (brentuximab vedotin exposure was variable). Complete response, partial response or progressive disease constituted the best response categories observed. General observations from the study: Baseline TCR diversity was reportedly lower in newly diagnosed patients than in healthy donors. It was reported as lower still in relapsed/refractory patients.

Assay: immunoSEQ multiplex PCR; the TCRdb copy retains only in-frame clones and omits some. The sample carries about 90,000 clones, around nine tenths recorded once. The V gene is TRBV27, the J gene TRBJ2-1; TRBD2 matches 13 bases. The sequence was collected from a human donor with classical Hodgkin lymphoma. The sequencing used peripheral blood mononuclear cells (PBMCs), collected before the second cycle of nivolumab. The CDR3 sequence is CASSPTGTSGVYNEQFF. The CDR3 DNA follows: TGTGCCAGCAGTCCGACTGGGACTAGCGGGGTTTACAATGAGCAGTTCTTC.